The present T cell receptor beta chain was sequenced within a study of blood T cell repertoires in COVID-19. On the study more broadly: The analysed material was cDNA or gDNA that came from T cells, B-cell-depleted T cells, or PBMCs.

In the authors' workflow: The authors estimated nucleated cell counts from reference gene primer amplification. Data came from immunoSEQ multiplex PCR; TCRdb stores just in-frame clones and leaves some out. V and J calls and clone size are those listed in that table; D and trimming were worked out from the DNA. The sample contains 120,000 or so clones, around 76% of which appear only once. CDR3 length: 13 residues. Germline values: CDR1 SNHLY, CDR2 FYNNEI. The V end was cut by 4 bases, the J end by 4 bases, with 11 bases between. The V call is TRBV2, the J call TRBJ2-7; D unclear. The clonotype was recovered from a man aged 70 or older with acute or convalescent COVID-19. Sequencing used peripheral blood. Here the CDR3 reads CASSGLKKYEQYF. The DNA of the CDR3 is TGTGCCAGCAGTGGGCTGAAGAAATACGAGCAGTACTTC.